The present T cell receptor (beta chain) was sequenced within a study of cytomegalovirus exposure and HLA in healthy donors. This CDR3 has 15 residues. The V segment lost 2 bases and the J segment 4 bases; nucleotides outside the gene matches: 7. Germline V gives CDR1 SGHRS, CDR2 YFSETQ. PCR primers comprised 60 Vbeta and 13 Jbeta primers. Some clones are missing from TCRdb's copy, which holds only in-frame ones; the method was immunoSEQ multiplex PCR. The sample contains approximately 190,000 clones, nearly 80% of which appear only once. Donors counted as nominally healthy when sampled, yet unrecorded immune exposures were likely. General observations from the study: The authors later linked a missense DCLRE1C variant to TCR beta V- and J-gene trimming.

A word on this clone: What it binds is unknown.

Sequencing input: PBMCs. This clonotype originated in a woman under 40 in good health and CMV-seropositive. The V and J genes are TRBV5-1 and TRBJ2-7, with 9 bases identical to TRBD1. The CDR3 region has the DNA TGCGCCAGCAGCTTATCGGGGGACAGGGAGTACGAGCAGTACTTC. This gives the protein CASSLSGDREYEQYF.